This T cell receptor (beta chain) derives from a study of brain T cells in children with intractable seizures. Germline assignment: CDR1 MNHNY and CDR2 SVGAGI (reference sequence). Trimming cost V 11 bases and J 5 bases, with 18 bases left between them. The CDR3 sequence is 13 residues long. Only in-frame clones appear in the TCRdb table, and some are missing; sequencing was by immunoSEQ multiplex PCR. The data show around 80,000 clones, under 95% seen once. This clonotype was sampled from a girl aged 2-10 years with Rasmussen encephalitis and intractable seizures. Sequencing used peripheral blood, obtained at surgery. The rearrangement joins TRBV6-6 to TRBJ1-1; D is perhaps TRBD1 (5 bases). The CDR3 coding sequence is TGTGCCGCGAAGAGGGGCGAAAGAACTGAAGCTTTCTTT. This codes for CAAKRGERTEAFF.